One sample yielded the 30 T cell receptor beta chains listed below, sequenced in a study of cytomegalovirus exposure and HLA in healthy donors. A multiplex PCR was run with 60 Vbeta primers and 13 Jbeta primers. Assay used: immunoSEQ multiplex PCR; TCRdb lists only in-frame clones, some missing. The repertoire holds 95,000 to 150,000 clones, with about 62% as singletons. The material sequenced was PBMCs. These TCRs come from a woman aged 40 to 50 in good health and CMV-seropositive.

The rearrangement links TRBV9 to TRBJ1-2; no clear D gene. CDR3 length: 13 residues. Trimming removed 4 bases at V and 7 bases at J, with 14 bases between. The germline gives CDR1 SGDLS, CDR2 YYNGEE. The CDR3 DNA sequence: TGTGCCAGCAGCCTAACGAGGGAGGGTGGCTACACCTTC. As protein: CASSLTREGGYTF.

The rearrangement uses TRBV2 and TRBJ1-4, with D possibly matching TRBD1 (5 bases). Looked up from germline, CDR1 is SNHLY and CDR2 is FYNNEI. This CDR3 has 15 residues. Deletions cut 3 bases from V and 7 bases from J, with 15 bases between. CDR3 region: CASSDRAGRGEKLFF. Written as DNA, the CDR3 is TGTGCCAGCAGTGACCGGGCAGGGCGGGGTGAAAAACTGTTTTTT.

The genes are TRBV19 and TRBJ2-4, with 11 bases lining up with TRBD1. The CDR3 spans 15 residues. The germline V gene has CDR1 LNHDA and CDR2 SQIVND (reference sequence). V gave up 8 bases and J gave up 3 bases; unmatched junction bases: 6. Written as DNA, the CDR3 is TGTGCCAGTGGGGACAGGGGGATTGTCAAAAACATTCAGTACTTC. It specifies CASGDRGIVKNIQYF.

The genes are TRBV6-1 and TRBJ2-5; TRBD2 aligns across 9 bases. The CDR3 loop spans 13 amino acids. Per germline, CDR1 MNHNS and CDR2 SASEGT. The junction had 4 bases not matched to a gene; V was cut back by 4 bases and J by 7 bases. The CDR3 is CASSGLAAVTQYF. In DNA, the CDR3 is TGTGCCAGCAGTGGACTAGCGGCTGTGACCCAGTACTTC.

The chain couples TRBV6-1 to TRBJ2-5; TRBD2 aligns across 9 bases. The CDR3 runs to 14 residues. CDR1 is MNHNS and CDR2 is SASEGT in the germline V gene. J was trimmed by 5 bases and V by 8 bases; bases with no gene match: 9. CDR3 coding DNA: TGTGCCAGCTGCCCTAGCGGGATTTTCGAGACCCAGTACTTC. Its translation: CASCPSGIFETQYF.

V usage is TRBV7-2 and J usage is TRBJ2-5; TRBD2 aligns across 10 bases. Per the germline V gene, CDR1 is SGHTA and CDR2 is FQGNSA. This CDR3 has 15 amino acids. V shed 3 bases and J 4 bases; nucleotides not matched to a gene: 5. The CDR3 sequence: CASSLDLAGAETQYF. CDR3 coding DNA: TGTGCCAGCAGCTTGGACCTAGCGGGAGCAGAGACCCAGTACTTC.

This rearrangement joins TRBV5-5 to TRBJ2-5; TRBD2 might be the D (5 bases). Germline V gives CDR1 SGHKS, CDR2 YYEKEE (reference sequence). The V and J ends lost 0 bases and 5 bases respectively, with 11 bases between them. CDR3 length equals 14 residues. The CDR3 sequence: CASSLGRGRETQYF. The CDR3 coding sequence is TGTGCCAGCAGCTTGGGTCGGGGTAGGGAGACCCAGTACTTC.

The chain carries TRBV7-2 and TRBJ2-7; 7 bases agree with TRBD1. Trimming at V came to 2 bases and at J to 6 bases, leaving 13 bases not matched to a gene. The CDR3 has 16 residues. Germline V CDR1 and CDR2: SGHTA, FQGNSA. CDR3 loop: CASSLNPPHRGGEQYF. The CDR3 DNA reads as TGTGCCAGCAGCTTAAACCCACCTCACAGGGGCGGCGAGCAGTACTTC.

The chain combines TRBV4-2 with TRBJ1-1; D call uncertain. CDR3 length equals 15 residues. CDR1 is LGHNA and CDR2 is YNFKEQ in the germline V gene. V was trimmed by 4 bases and J by 1 base, leaving 13 bases between them. In DNA form, the CDR3 reads TGTGCCAGCAGCCCCAGATTCGGGGAGAACACTGAAGCTTTCTTT. It codes for CASSPRFGENTEAFF.

The genes are TRBV6-5 and TRBJ1-1, with 7 nucleotides matching TRBD1. The V gene's germline CDR1 is MNHEY and CDR2 SVGAGI. The length of the CDR3 is 15 residues. The V and J ends lost 3 bases and 0 bases, in that order; junction bases with no gene match: 4. The CDR3 DNA reads as TGTGCCAGCAGTTATGCGGACAGGCTGAACACTGAAGCTTTCTTT. This translates into CASSYADRLNTEAFF.

V is TRBV7-8 and J is TRBJ1-2, with unresolved D. Germline lookup yields CDR1 SGHVS and CDR2 FQNEAQ. This CDR3 spans 14 amino acids. Trimming left V 5 bases short and J 4 bases short, with 14 bases between. The CDR3 sequence is CASSPSTLFYGYTF. As DNA, the CDR3 is TGTGCCAGCAGCCCTAGTACCCTATTCTATGGCTACACCTTC.

This clone was seen a handful of times. Germline and junction disagree at one end, which may indicate a read error. Other nucleotide sequences in the sample specify the same CDR3. This CDR3 reads CASSLTGNNEKLFF. CDR3 bases: TGCGCCAGCAGCCTAACAGGGAATAATGAAAAACTGTTTTTT. This chain links TRBV6-5 with TRBJ1-4; perhaps TRBD1 as D (6 bases). CDR1 is MNHEY, CDR2 SVGAGI, per germline. There are 14 residues in the CDR3.

The chain carries TRBV28 and TRBJ2-7, with 9 bases lining up with TRBD1. Germline-derived CDR1 and CDR2 are MDHEN and SYDVKM. V lost 7 bases and J lost 4; bases outside the gene matches: 8. The CDR3 is made up of 14 amino acids. The CDR3 DNA sequence: TGTGCCAGCACCCTATCGGGACAGGGTTACGAGCAGTACTTC. Translating gives CASTLSGQGYEQYF.

The chain couples TRBV25-1 to TRBJ1-1, with 9 bases aligning to TRBD1. With V trimmed by 6 bases and J by 5 bases, 7 bases remained unmatched. The CDR3 runs to 14 residues. Germline CDR1 MGHDK, CDR2 SYGVNS. CDR3 loop: CASRRQGVETEAFF. The CDR3 nucleotides read TGTGCCAGCAGGAGACAGGGGGTGGAAACTGAAGCTTTCTTT. Supplemented by reference TRBV25-1 and TRBJ1-1, the full variable domain reads EADIYQTPRYLVIGTGKKITLECSQTMGHDKMYWYQQDPGMELHLIHYSYGVNSTEKGDLSSESTVSRIRTEHFPLTLESARPSHTSQYLCASRRQGVETEAFFGQGTRLTVV.

CDR3: CATSREWGTGGEYEQYF. The DNA of the CDR3 is TGTGCCACCAGCAGAGAATGGGGTACAGGGGGCGAATACGAGCAGTACTTC. The chain recombines TRBV15 with TRBJ2-7; 9 bases match TRBD1. Trimming at V came to 0 bases and at J to 4 bases, leaving 10 bases not matched to a gene. The CDR3 covers 17 residues. Per germline, CDR1 LNHNV and CDR2 YYDKDF (reference sequence).

The chain links TRBV6-5 to TRBJ2-7, with TRBD2 matching 10 bases. The CDR3 extends over 13 amino acids. Germline values: CDR1 MNHEY, CDR2 SVGAGI. V shed 8 bases, J shed 3 bases, and the junction held 4 bases outside the gene matches. CDR3 nucleotide sequence: TGTGCCAGCGCCGGGACTAGCGACTACGAGCAGTACTTC. It yields the protein CASAGTSDYEQYF.

The V gene is TRBV9, the J gene TRBJ2-5, with D possibly being TRBD1 (6 bases). The DNA end is more similar to TRBJ2-7, so the J call may be wrong. CDR1 is SGDLS, CDR2 YYNGEE, per germline. This CDR3 has 14 amino acids. CDR3 nucleotide sequence: TGTGCCAGCAGCCAACAGGGTCTCTCCTACGAGCAGTACTTC. This translates into CASSQQGLSYEQYF.

This clone has a handful of counts. V usage is TRBV9 and J usage is TRBJ2-1; D not certain. V lost 1 base and J lost 0, with 5 bases in between. This CDR3 contains 14 residues. Germline loops: CDR1 SGDLS, CDR2 YYNGEE. The chain's CDR3 is CASSVLSSYNEQFF. CDR3 in DNA: TGTGCCAGCAGCGTACTAAGCTCCTACAATGAGCAGTTCTTC. The full variable domain, completed using reference TRBV9 and TRBJ2-1, is DSGVTQTPKHLITATGQRVTLRCSPRSGDLSVYWYQQSLDQGLQFLIQYYNGEERAKGNILERFSAQQFPDLHSELNLSSLELGDSALYFCASSVLSSYNEQFFGPGTRLTVL.

The J gene is TRBJ1-4, the V gene TRBV27; 9 bases are shared with TRBD1. With V trimmed by 2 bases and J by 6 bases, 4 bases remained unmatched. This CDR3 contains 15 residues. The germline V gene encodes CDR1 MNHEY and CDR2 SMNVEV (reference sequence). Here the CDR3 reads CASSLGQGRDEKLFF. For the CDR3, the DNA is TGTGCCAGCAGTTTAGGACAGGGGAGGGATGAAAAACTGTTTTTT.

The chain is built from TRBV9 and TRBJ2-1; TRBD2 is a possible D gene (5 bases). The germline CDR1 and CDR2 sequences are SGDLS and YYNGEE. The V gene lost 0 bases and the J gene lost 10 bases, with 8 bases spanning the gap. CDR3 length: 12 residues. The CDR3 region has the DNA TGTGCCAGCAGCGTAGGAGGCGGGGAGCAGTTCTTC. The encoded protein is CASSVGGGEQFF.

The J gene is TRBJ2-7, the V gene TRBV19; 8 bases align to TRBD2. The germline V gene encodes CDR1 LNHDA and CDR2 SQIVND (reference sequence). The V and J ends lost 8 bases and 2 bases, in that order; junction bases with no gene match: 5. The CDR3 consists of 13 residues. CDR3: CASAAGGTYEQYF. CDR3 nucleotide sequence: TGTGCCAGTGCGGCGGGAGGAACCTACGAGCAGTACTTC.

The chain recombines TRBV27 with TRBJ1-2, with D maybe TRBD1 (5 bases). CDR1 and CDR2 (germline): MNHEY, SMNVEV (reference sequence). The CDR3 is made up of 14 amino acids. The germline V and J ends were trimmed by 3 bases and 6 bases, with 14 bases remaining between them. The DNA for the CDR3 is TGTGCCAGCAGTTTCAGCCGACCGGGGGATGGCTACACCTTC. It translates to CASSFSRPGDGYTF.

Comment on this clone: One end of the junction is discordant with germline, which a read error may explain. The chain combines TRBV10-2 with TRBJ1-2; a possible D gene is TRBD1 (5 bases). Looked up from germline, CDR1 is WSHSY and CDR2 is SAAADI. CDR3 length: 14 residues. The CDR3 DNA reads as TGCGCCAGCAGTGAGTTTTTAGGGGCCTATGGCTACCCCTTC. It is translated as CASSEFLGAYGYPF.

CDR3 region: CASSSQGAWTEAFF. CDR3 nucleotide sequence: TGTGCCAGCAGTTCACAGGGGGCATGGACTGAAGCTTTCTTT. V and J are TRBV28 and TRBJ1-1; 9 bases line up with TRBD1. V shed 4 bases and J 5 bases; nucleotides not matched to a gene: 5. Germline V gene sequence: CDR1 MDHEN, CDR2 SYDVKM. This CDR3 has 14 residues.

The rearrangement joins TRBV7-2 to TRBJ2-2; D unresolved. Germline values: CDR1 SGHTA, CDR2 FQGNSA. The length of the CDR3 is 14 residues. V was cut by 0 bases and J by 4 bases, with 6 bases left in between. In nucleotides, the CDR3 is TGTGCCAGCAGCTTAGCGCACAGCACCGGGGAGCTGTTTTTT. Protein: CASSLAHSTGELFF.

This clone was found a few times. The chain has TRBV4-2 and TRBJ2-1; 14 nucleotides line up with TRBD2. This CDR3 region has 17 residues. Germline V CDR1 and CDR2: LGHNA, YNFKEQ. Unmatched junction bases numbered 10, after V lost 3 bases and J lost 9 bases. The CDR3 is CASSQGPGTSGSSEQFF. The CDR3 bases are TGTGCCAGCAGCCAGGGGCCCGGGACTAGCGGGAGTAGTGAGCAGTTCTTC.

This rearrangement joins TRBV18 to TRBJ2-1, with 11 bases that match TRBD2. Germline CDR1 reads KGHSH; CDR2 reads LQKENI. This CDR3 spans 16 amino acids. The V and J ends lost 4 bases and 6 bases, in that order; junction bases with no gene match: 8. This CDR3 is CASSRALAGASNEQFF. The CDR3 DNA is TGTGCCAGCTCACGAGCACTAGCGGGAGCTAGCAATGAGCAGTTCTTC. Using reference TRBV18 and TRBJ2-1 for the parts outside the CDR3, the full variable domain is NAGVMQNPRHLVRRRGQEARLRCSPMKGHSHVYWYRQLPEEGLKFMVYLQKENIIDESGMPKERFSAEFPKEGPSILRIQQVVRGDSAAYFCASSRALAGASNEQFFGPGTRLTVL.

As to this clone: Relative to the germline gene, one junction end is altered; a read error may explain this. This chain connects TRBV5-6 to TRBJ1-2; 7 positions agree with TRBD1. This CDR3 is built from 12 residues. Germline loops: CDR1 SGHDT, CDR2 YYEEEE. The CDR3 bases are TGTGCCAGCAGCTCGACAGGGTCTGGCTACCCCTTC. Protein: CASSSTGSGYPF.

This clone was counted a few times. J is TRBJ2-1 and V is TRBV5-1; TRBD2 agrees at 10 bases. CDR1 is SGHRS and CDR2 is YFSETQ in the germline V gene. With 1 base clipped from V and 6 bases from J, the junction kept 4 bases outside the gene matches. CDR3 length: 15 amino acids. CDR3 protein: CASSLRLAGANEQFF. CDR3 DNA: TGCGCCAGCAGCTTGCGGCTAGCGGGAGCCAATGAGCAGTTCTTC.

This chain links TRBV1 with TRBJ2-7; the table assigns TRBD2, which was not confirmed against the DNA. TRBV1 is deemed a pseudogene. The CDR3 loop spans 19 amino acids. The CDR3 region has the DNA TGCACCAGCAGTCGCATAATTCGTCTAGCGGGAGGACCCGAGGGTGAGCAGTACTTC. Translating it yields CTSSRIIRLAGGPEGEQYF.